What follows are 30 T cell receptor beta chains derived from one specimen sequenced in a study of vaccination and CD4 T cells after COVID-19. As for treatment: roughly 11-day PBMC culture with coronavirus spike peptide pools or control peptides (ViraFEST assay). An unexposed donor provided the CD4+ T cells, which were collected before the COVID-19 pandemic (2011-2018). Which antigens these TCRs recognize remains unknown. Researchers used the Oncomine TCR Beta short-read assay to sequence DNA from cultured CD4+ T cells. One entry per CDR3 protein results from TCRdb running MiXCR on the PCR reads. The table lists about 7,200 distinct CDR3 sequences, under 55% of them singletons. Sample: CD4+ T cells from blood, cultured in vitro. The receptors originated from a human donor in good health.

Details on this clonotype: One junction end disagrees with the germline gene, perhaps due to a read error. The V gene is TRBV27, the J gene TRBJ1-5; TRBD1 might be the D (5 bases). Germline V gene lookup returns CDR1 MNHEY and CDR2 SMNVEV (reference sequence). The CDR3 sequence is 17 residues long. CDR3 protein: CVSSLFFQGGQYQPQHF. In DNA form, the CDR3 reads TGTGTCAGCAGTTTATTCTTCCAGGGTGGTCAGTATCAGCCCCAGCATTTT.

The CDR3 coding sequence is TGTGCCAGCAGCTTCGGGAGGAACACTGAAGCTTTCTTT. Its translation is CASSFGRNTEAFF. The rearrangement links TRBV7-9 to TRBJ1-1; no clear D gene. Germline CDR1 SEHNR, CDR2 FQNEAQ (reference sequence). The CDR3 runs to 13 residues. The V end lost 3 bases, the J end lost 1 base, and 6 bases lay between the germline ends.

The rearrangement joins TRBV19 to TRBJ1-1; D is unclear. Germline V gene sequence: CDR1 LNHDA, CDR2 SQIVND (reference sequence). The CDR3 spans 12 residues. Trimming pared 8 bases from V and 2 bases from J, leaving 9 bases between. This chain's CDR3 is CASGIVNTEAFF. CDR3 nucleotides: TGTGCCAGTGGGATCGTTAACACTGAAGCTTTCTTT.

The J gene is TRBJ2-5, the V gene TRBV2; D perhaps matches TRBD2 (6 bases). The CDR3 has 13 residues. Germline V gene data show CDR1 as SNHLY and CDR2 as FYNNEI. The V and J ends lost 3 bases and 4 bases respectively, with 9 bases between them. The CDR3 bases are TGTGCCAGCAGTGAGGTGGGAGGAGAGACCCAGTACTTC. Translated, it gives CASSEVGGETQYF. The whole variable domain, remainder taken from reference TRBV2 and TRBJ2-5, is EPEVTQTPSHQVTQMGQEVILRCVPISNHLYFYWYRQILGQKVEFLVSFYNNEISEKSEIFDDQFSVERPDGSNFTLKIRSTKLEDSAMYFCASSEVGGETQYFGPGTRLLVL.

The chain recombines TRBV19 with TRBJ2-4; D gene unclear. The CDR3 has 12 residues. V dropped 4 bases and J dropped 7 bases, with 8 bases sitting between them. Germline CDR1 and CDR2: LNHDA and SQIVND (reference sequence). The DNA of the CDR3 is TGTGCCAGTAGTAATCAAGGTAACATTCAGTACTTC. Translating gives CASSNQGNIQYF.

The genes are TRBV18 and TRBJ1-1; TRBD1 is a possible D gene (5 bases). V lost 2 bases to trimming and J lost 0 bases, with 10 bases between them. CDR3 size: 15 residues. Germline V gene data show CDR1 as KGHSH and CDR2 as LQKENI. The CDR3 is CASSPSGTLNTEAFF. In DNA, the CDR3 is TGTGCCAGCTCACCAAGCGGGACTTTGAACACTGAAGCTTTCTTT.

This chain connects TRBV11-3 to TRBJ2-2; maybe TRBD2 (5 bases). The length of the CDR3 is 17 residues. CDR1 is SGHNT and CDR2 is YENEEA in the germline V gene. Trimming shortened V by 1 base and J by 2 bases, and 14 bases separated the two germline ends. The CDR3 DNA reads TGTGCCAGCAGCTTAGGGTCGGAGGCAGGCAACACCGGGGAGCTGTTTTTT. Its translation: CASSLGSEAGNTGELFF.

This clonotype has a handful of counts. The chain couples TRBV20-1 to TRBJ2-3, with TRBD2 identical over 8 bases. The CDR3 sequence is 13 residues long. The V and J ends lost 8 bases and 6 bases, in that order; junction bases with no gene match: 10. Germline V gene data show CDR1 as DFQATT and CDR2 as SNEGSKA (reference sequence). CDR3 DNA sequence: TGCAGTTCCTTTGGAGCGGGGGTGGATACGCAGTATTTT. Translation: CSSFGAGVDTQYF.

The J gene is TRBJ2-3, the V gene TRBV20-1, with D perhaps given as TRBD1 or TRBD2 (5 bases each). In germline, CDR1 is DFQATT, CDR2 SNEGSKA (reference sequence). This CDR3 comprises 13 residues. The V and J ends lost 3 bases and 2 bases respectively, with 9 bases between them. The CDR3 bases are TGCAGTGCTAGGGGGACGTTCACAGATACGCAGTATTTT. Its protein is CSARGTFTDTQYF.

This clonotype was recorded a few times. The CDR3 reads CAISESNQGGQPQHF. The CDR3 DNA follows: TGTGCCATCAGTGAGTCGAACCAGGGCGGTCAGCCCCAGCATTTT. The rearrangement uses TRBV10-3 and TRBJ1-5, with D possibly TRBD1 on 5 matching bases. Per the germline V gene, CDR1 is ENHRY and CDR2 is SYGVKD. Trimming took 0 bases from V and 6 from J, leaving 12 bases between them. CDR3 length equals 15 residues.

Sample share makes this clonotype medium-sized. V usage is TRBV20-1 and J usage is TRBJ2-3; unclear D gene. Looked up from germline, CDR1 is DFQATT and CDR2 is SNEGSKA (reference sequence). The CDR3 loop spans 12 amino acids. Trimming left V 1 base short and J 4 bases short, with 6 bases between. CDR3 in amino acids: CSARVGSDTQYF. The CDR3 DNA reads TGCAGTGCTAGAGTCGGTTCAGATACGCAGTATTTT.

The table lists this clonotype with a few counts. The chain carries TRBV30 and TRBJ1-2, with D possibly being TRBD1 (6 bases). Trimming took 4 bases from V and 6 from J, leaving 9 bases between them. The CDR3 loop spans 11 amino acids. Germline CDR1 and CDR2: GTSNPN and SVGIG (reference sequence). The CDR3 DNA is TGTGCCTGGAAACAGGGAGATGGCTACACCTTC. It yields the protein CAWKQGDGYTF.

J is TRBJ1-1 and V is TRBV19, with D perhaps matching TRBD1 (5 bases). CDR1 and CDR2 from the germline V gene are LNHDA and SQIVND (reference sequence). Trimming shortened V by 3 bases and J by 4 bases, and 9 bases separated the two germline ends. CDR3 length: 13 residues. CDR3 sequence: CASSMGGGTEAFF. Here the CDR3 DNA reads TGTGCCAGTAGTATGGGTGGGGGCACTGAAGCTTTCTTT.

The chain is built from TRBV5-1 and TRBJ1-2; D is undetermined. In germline, CDR1 is SGHRS, CDR2 YFSETQ. Trimming stripped 0 bases from V and 2 bases from J, with 11 bases between. CDR3 length equals 15 residues. CDR3 amino acids: CASSLAETENYGYTF. DNA of the CDR3: TGCGCCAGCAGCTTGGCCGAAACAGAGAACTATGGCTACACCTTC.

The chain joins TRBV6-1 to TRBJ2-1, with 11 bases that match TRBD2. CDR1 MNHNS and CDR2 SASEGT come from the germline V gene. The CDR3 runs to 15 residues. V was pared by 2 bases and J by 3 bases, with 0 bases of the junction left unmatched. CDR3 DNA sequence: TGTGCCAGCAGTGAACTAGCGGGGGGCTACAATGAGCAGTTCTTC. It yields the protein CASSELAGGYNEQFF.

This clonotype was seen more than once but under ten times. Germline and junction disagree at one end, which may indicate a read error. The CDR3 here is CASNRDGEQFF. CDR3 in DNA: TGTGCCAGCAACAGGGATGGGGAGCAGTTCTTT. The V gene is TRBV2, the J gene TRBJ2-1; D perhaps matches TRBD1 (6 bases). In germline, CDR1 is SNHLY, CDR2 FYNNEI. This CDR3 has 11 residues.

This clonotype has just a few counts. The CDR3 coding sequence is TGTGCCAGCAGGAGTGGGGGTGAAAAACTGTTTTTT. Encoded protein: CASRSGGEKLFF. The chain uses TRBV27 and TRBJ1-4; D may be TRBD1 (5 bases). Germline assignment: CDR1 MNHEY and CDR2 SMNVEV (reference sequence). Trimming removed 6 bases at V and 7 bases at J, with 9 bases between. The CDR3 spans 12 residues. The full variable domain, with the rest looked up from reference TRBV27 and TRBJ1-4, is EAQVTQNPRYLITVTGKKLTVTCSQNMNHEYMSWYRQDPGLGLRQIYYSMNVEVTDKGDVPEGYKVSRKEKRNFPLILESPSPNQTSLYFCASRSGGEKLFFGSGTQLSVL.

This clonotype was recorded a few times. The V gene is TRBV27, the J gene TRBJ1-2; tentative D call: TRBD1 (5 bases). Trimming pared 3 bases from V and 5 bases from J, leaving 10 bases between. This CDR3 has 13 residues. Per the germline V gene, CDR1 is MNHEY and CDR2 is SMNVEV (reference sequence). CDR3 in amino acids: CASSLAGSYGYTF. CDR3 bases: TGTGCCAGCAGTTTGGCAGGGTCTTATGGCTACACCTTC.

The V gene is TRBV5-4, the J gene TRBJ2-5; TRBD1 is a possible D gene (5 bases). V was cut by 9 bases and J by 3 bases, with 6 bases left in between. The CDR3 extends over 10 amino acids. Germline CDR1 SGHNT, CDR2 YYREEE (reference sequence). CDR3 coding DNA: TGTGCCACAGGGAAAGAGACCCAGTACTTC. This gives the protein CATGKETQYF.

This clonotype counts as large. The V gene is TRBV20-1, the J gene TRBJ1-6; 7 nucleotides align to TRBD1. CDR1 DFQATT and CDR2 SNEGSKA come from the germline V gene (reference sequence). Trimming removed 5 bases from V and 1 base from J; junction bases left unmatched: 11. CDR3 size: 17 residues. CDR3 loop: CSALRQGLESYNSPLHF. The CDR3 bases are TGCAGTGCTCTACGACAGGGTTTGGAATCCTATAATTCACCCCTCCACTTT.

This clonotype has only a few counts. This rearrangement joins TRBV5-1 to TRBJ1-2; D call uncertain. Germline V gene data show CDR1 as SGHRS and CDR2 as YFSETQ. V dropped 6 bases and J dropped 0 bases, with 15 bases sitting between them. The length of the CDR3 is 15 residues. The CDR3 here is CASKPEYTANYGYTF. The CDR3 bases are TGCGCCAGCAAGCCGGAGTACACCGCTAACTATGGCTACACCTTC.

V is TRBV6-1 and J is TRBJ1-2; no clear D. CDR1 is MNHNS and CDR2 is SASEGT in the germline V gene. V was shortened by 6 bases and J by 3 bases, with 11 bases between the two germline ends. The CDR3 spans 13 residues. CDR3 sequence reads: CASSRDGHYGYTF. CDR3 nucleotide sequence: TGTGCCAGCAGCCGCGACGGACACTATGGCTACACCTTC.

This chain links TRBV6-2 or TRBV6-3 with TRBJ1-2, with 9 bases lining up with TRBD1. Germline values: CDR1 MNHEY, CDR2 SVGEGT. This CDR3 spans 14 amino acids. J gave up 5 bases and V 6 bases, and 7 bases lay outside the gene matches. CDR3 sequence: CASSPDGTGYGYTF. Here the CDR3 DNA reads TGTGCCAGCAGCCCCGACGGGACAGGGTATGGCTACACCTTC.

The chain uses TRBV5-4 and TRBJ2-3; 9 nucleotides match TRBD1. After removal of 4 bases from V and 0 bases from J, the junction contained 18 bases not matched to a gene. Germline V gives CDR1 SGHNT, CDR2 YYREEE (reference sequence). This CDR3 is 20 amino acids long. The CDR3 loop reads CASSTPPGQGFVSSTDTQYF. In nucleotides, the CDR3 is TGTGCCAGCAGCACCCCCCCGGGACAGGGTTTTGTCTCTAGCACAGATACGCAGTATTTT.

This chain links TRBV20-1 with TRBJ1-2, with D unresolved. This CDR3 region has 10 residues. CDR1 DFQATT and CDR2 SNEGSKA come from the germline V gene (reference sequence). V gave up 4 bases and J gave up 8 bases, with 8 bases separating them. The CDR3 bases are TGCAGTGCTACCCCGGGGGGCTACACCTTC. Its translation is CSATPGGYTF.

This clonotype was seen a few times. The DNA for the CDR3 is TGTGCCAGCAGTTCCGGACAGGGACTCTTGCCCCAGCATTTT. Encoded protein: CASSSGQGLLPQHF. The chain links TRBV6-5 to TRBJ1-5; 8 bases align to TRBD1. This CDR3 contains 14 residues. Germline CDR1 is MNHEY and CDR2 is SVGAGI. The junction had 8 bases not matched to a gene; V was cut back by 4 bases and J by 9 bases.

The gene calls are TRBV30 and TRBJ1-1; D remains unclear. The V and J ends lost 4 bases and 1 base respectively, with 7 bases between them. The germline CDR1 and CDR2 sequences are GTSNPN and SVGIG (reference sequence). This CDR3 comprises 12 residues. CDR3 in DNA: TGTGCCTGGACCCTGGGGAACACTGAAGCTTTCTTT. As protein: CAWTLGNTEAFF.

This chain uses TRBV6-1 with TRBJ2-4; no firm D call. With 4 bases removed from V and 6 bases from J, the gap between germline ends came to 10 bases. The CDR3 spans 13 residues. Germline CDR1 reads MNHNS; CDR2 reads SASEGT. CDR3 DNA sequence: TGTGCCAGCAGTGCTCCCACTGTAAACATTCAGTACTTC. Encoded protein: CASSAPTVNIQYF.

This clonotype has only a few counts. The rearrangement links TRBV7-8 to TRBJ1-2; D is undetermined. CDR1 SGHVS and CDR2 FQNEAQ come from the germline V gene. With 4 bases removed from V and 0 bases from J, the gap between germline ends came to 9 bases. The CDR3 consists of 14 residues. The CDR3, as DNA: TGTGCCAGCAGCTCCGACGGTTCTAACTATGGCTACACCTTC. Amino acid sequence: CASSSDGSNYGYTF.

The chain recombines TRBV5-1 with TRBJ1-2; D is possibly TRBD1 (6 bases). The germline V and J ends were trimmed by 2 bases and 2 bases, with 10 bases remaining between them. Germline CDR1 is SGHRS and CDR2 is YFSETQ. The CDR3 length is 14 residues. CDR3 coding DNA: TGCGCCAGCAGCTTCACAGGGACCAACTATGGCTACACCTTC. Its translation is CASSFTGTNYGYTF.